What follows are 26 T cell receptor beta chains derived from one specimen sequenced in a study of CD8 T cell repertoires and HIV-1 epitope variants. No antigen has been assigned to these receptors. Produced via immunoSEQ multiplex PCR; TCRdb's table is partial and in-frame only. Here the sample spans some 4,900 clones, around 67% being singletons. The sample was cultured CD8+ T cells derived from PBMCs. Receptors were obtained from a male donor with HIV.

The V gene is TRBV5-1, the J gene TRBJ2-3; D unclear. The germline V and J ends were trimmed by 2 bases and 1 base, with 8 bases remaining between them. Germline V gene lookup returns CDR1 SGHRS and CDR2 YFSETQ. This CDR3 comprises 14 residues. CDR3 DNA: TGCGCCAGCAGCTTAGATCTGGGCACAGATACGCAGTATTTT. It encodes CASSLDLGTDTQYF.

The chain combines TRBV9 with TRBJ2-1, with 12 bases lining up with TRBD2. The CDR3 has 15 residues. Germline V gene data show CDR1 as SGDLS and CDR2 as YYNGEE. V lost 5 bases to trimming and J lost 6 bases; unmatched junction nucleotides: 6. DNA for the CDR3: TGTGCCAGCAGAGAGACTAGCGGGAGTGCCAATGAGCAGTTCTTC. It translates to CASRETSGSANEQFF.

This clone occurred a few times. This chain joins TRBV11-2 and TRBJ1-1; perhaps TRBD1 as D (5 bases). The V end lost 0 bases, the J end lost 5 bases, and 13 bases lay between the germline ends. CDR1 and CDR2 from the germline V gene are SGHAT and FQNNGV. The CDR3 spans 15 residues. In nucleotides, the CDR3 is TGTGCCAGCAGCTTAGATTGGCAGGGAAGGACTGAAGCTTTCTTT. Protein sequence: CASSLDWQGRTEAFF.

The chain has TRBV19 and TRBJ2-7; no clear D gene. Trimming pared 5 bases from V and 0 bases from J, leaving 8 bases between. Germline CDR1 LNHDA, CDR2 SQIVND (reference sequence). This CDR3 is 13 amino acids long. CDR3: CASSEVTSYEQYF. CDR3 bases: TGTGCCAGTAGTGAGGTCACCTCCTACGAGCAGTACTTC.

The chain joins TRBV7-9 to TRBJ2-7; D call uncertain. V lost 6 bases and J lost 1, with 10 bases in between. This CDR3 spans 13 amino acids. Germline V gene data show CDR1 as SEHNR and CDR2 as FQNEAQ (reference sequence). CDR3 bases: TGTGCCAGCAGATCCGCTAGTTCCTACGAGCAGTACTTC. Translating it yields CASRSASSYEQYF.

Comments on this clone: One end of the junction does not line up with germline, which may come from a read error. The genes are TRBV20-1 and TRBJ2-4; TRBD2 is a possible D gene (5 bases). Germline CDR1 DFQATT, CDR2 SNEGSKA (reference sequence). The CDR3 has 9 residues. CDR3 region: CSATWRSLF. For the CDR3, the DNA is TGCAGTGCCACCTGGAGGTCCCTTTTC.

This clone has more than one count but fewer than ten. The chain employs TRBV18 and TRBJ2-7, with D possibly matching TRBD1 (6 bases). CDR3 length: 16 amino acids. Trimming took off 1 base at V and 2 bases at J, with 15 bases between the two ends. Germline-derived CDR1 and CDR2 are KGHSH and LQKENI. CDR3 protein: CASSPQFGQGPYEQYF. The DNA for the CDR3 is TGTGCCAGCTCACCACAGTTTGGGCAGGGGCCCTACGAGCAGTACTTC.

This clone was counted between two and nine times. V gene TRBV4-2 combines with J gene TRBJ1-2; weak D call: TRBD1 (5 bases). This CDR3 comprises 12 residues. Trimming cost V 1 base and J 8 bases, with 8 bases left between them. The germline CDR1 and CDR2 sequences are LGHNA and YNFKEQ. For the CDR3, the DNA is TGTGCCAGCAGCCAAGCGGGGGGAGGCTACACCTTC. This codes for CASSQAGGGYTF.

The chain combines TRBV4-3 with TRBJ2-5; D remains ambiguous. The DNA end is a closer match to TRBJ2-7, so the J assignment may be wrong. CDR1 and CDR2 (germline): LGHNA, YSLEER. The CDR3 is 15 residues long. The CDR3 nucleotides read TGCGCCAGCAGCCAACAGAACACTGGCTCCTACGAGCAGTACTTC. Translated, it gives CASSQQNTGSYEQYF.

J is TRBJ2-1 and V is TRBV12-5; TRBD2 is a possible D gene (6 bases). Germline-derived CDR1 and CDR2 are LGHNT and FRNRAP. V gave up 6 bases and J gave up 7 bases, with 16 bases separating them. This CDR3 spans 14 amino acids. CDR3 residues: CASGNGGADNEQFF. The CDR3 region has the DNA TGTGCTAGTGGCAACGGCGGGGCGGATAATGAGCAGTTCTTC.

This sequence joins TRBV5-6 and TRBJ2-7; D remains ambiguous. Trimming left V 5 bases short and J 2 bases short, with 14 bases between. From germline, CDR1 is SGHDT and CDR2 YYEEEE. This CDR3 spans 14 amino acids. CDR3 nucleotide sequence: TGTGCCAGCAGTTCAGATGTCTCGGCCTACGAGCAGTACTTC. It encodes CASSSDVSAYEQYF. Full variable domain (outside the CDR3, taken from reference TRBV5-6 and TRBJ2-7): DAGVTQSPTHLIKTRGQQVTLRCSPKSGHDTVSWYQQALGQGPQFIFQYYEEEERQRGNFPDRFSGHQFPNYSSELNVNALLLGDSALYLCASSSDVSAYEQYFGPGTRLTVT.

In its sample, this clone is medium-sized (0.01 to 0.1%). The chain combines TRBV19 with TRBJ1-5; D remains unclear. The CDR3 runs to 13 residues. The ends were cut back, 1 base at V and 9 bases at J, with 10 bases in the middle. In germline, CDR1 is LNHDA, CDR2 SQIVND (reference sequence). DNA of the CDR3: TGTGCCAGTAGTATAGTTCCGGAGGGGCCCCAGCATTTT. It encodes CASSIVPEGPQHF.

This clone was observed a handful of times. V usage is TRBV9 and J usage is TRBJ2-7; either TRBD1 or TRBD2 may supply D (5 bases each). The length of the CDR3 is 16 residues. V lost 0 bases to trimming and J lost 0 bases, with 13 bases between them. The germline V gene has CDR1 SGDLS and CDR2 YYNGEE. The CDR3: CASSVDGGASSYEQYF. CDR3 nucleotides: TGTGCCAGCAGCGTAGATGGGGGTGCTAGCTCCTACGAGCAGTACTTC.

This clone was detected a few times. The chain joins TRBV15 to TRBJ2-3; TRBD2 matches 9 bases. CDR1 and CDR2 from the germline V gene are LNHNV and YYDKDF (reference sequence). This CDR3 contains 16 residues. With V trimmed by 5 bases and J by 2 bases, 8 bases remained unmatched. In DNA form, the CDR3 reads TGTGCCACCAGCTCCTCCCTAGCGGGGCTCACAGATACGCAGTATTTT. Translating it yields CATSSSLAGLTDTQYF.

The CDR3 loop is CASSRTPEGSEQYF. The CDR3 coding sequence is TGCGCCAGCAGCCGCACCCCGGAGGGTAGCGAGCAGTACTTC. The chain has TRBV5-1 and TRBJ2-7, with D possibly matching TRBD2 (6 bases). V lost 4 bases and J lost 6, with 17 bases in between. Germline CDR1 is SGHRS and CDR2 is YFSETQ. The CDR3 sequence is 14 residues long.

The J gene is TRBJ1-1, the V gene TRBV10-2; D remains unclear. The CDR3 is made up of 16 amino acids. V lost 4 bases, J lost 0 bases, and 15 bases lay in between. Germline loops: CDR1 WSHSY, CDR2 SAAADI. CDR3 nucleotide sequence: TGCGCCAGCAGTGCTGTTTGGCAGTCCATGAACACTGAAGCTTTCTTT. Protein: CASSAVWQSMNTEAFF.

The chain has TRBV5-1 and TRBJ2-1, with TRBD2 identical over 9 bases. CDR1 and CDR2 from the germline V gene are SGHRS and YFSETQ. This CDR3 spans 16 amino acids. Trimming at V came to 4 bases and at J to 4 bases, leaving 9 bases not matched to a gene. CDR3 sequence: CASSPGEREVYNEQFF. The CDR3, as DNA: TGCGCCAGCAGCCCTGGGGAGCGGGAGGTGTACAATGAGCAGTTCTTC.

DNA for the CDR3: TGCGCCAGCAGCCAGTCGCGGGGGCTGAACTATGGCTACACCTTC. Amino acids: CASSQSRGLNYGYTF. The chain has TRBV4-3 and TRBJ1-2; weak D call: TRBD1 (6 bases). The germline V gene encodes CDR1 LGHNA and CDR2 YSLEER. The CDR3 has 15 amino acids. V was clipped by 3 bases and J by 2 bases, with 13 bases between them.

The rearrangement uses TRBV28 and TRBJ2-1, with 11 bases aligning to TRBD2. The germline V gene has CDR1 MDHEN and CDR2 SYDVKM. The junction had 7 bases not matched to a gene; V was cut back by 8 bases and J by 7 bases. The CDR3 has 14 residues. The CDR3 reads CASLTSGGWNEQFF. The CDR3 coding sequence is TGTGCCAGCCTCACTAGCGGGGGATGGAATGAGCAGTTCTTC.

This clone was seen a handful of times. This rearrangement joins TRBV10-2 to TRBJ1-1; D not certain. The CDR3 consists of 14 residues. Germline CDR1 reads WSHSY; CDR2 reads SAAADI. V gave up 1 base and J gave up 3 bases, with 9 bases separating them. The CDR3 reads CASSELELYTEAFF. The CDR3 nucleotides are TGCGCCAGCAGTGAGTTGGAACTTTACACTGAAGCTTTCTTT.

V gene TRBV30 combines with J gene TRBJ2-7, with no clear D. Germline V gene sequence: CDR1 GTSNPN, CDR2 SVGIG (reference sequence). Deletions cut 0 bases from V and 4 bases from J, with 16 bases between. The CDR3 runs to 15 residues. In DNA, the CDR3 is TGTGCCTGGAGTGTATCCCACGGCGTAGGGTACGAGCAGTACTTC. This gives the protein CAWSVSHGVGYEQYF.

Comments on this clone: A read error may produce the germline difference seen at one junction end. The chain carries TRBV27 and TRBJ1-1; the D is unclear. This CDR3 is 14 amino acids long. Germline V CDR1 and CDR2: MNHEY, SMNVEV (reference sequence). The CDR3 loop is CASSLSGVATEASF. The CDR3 DNA sequence: TGTGCCAGCAGTTTATCCGGTGTCGCCACTGAAGCTTCCTTT.

The chain couples TRBV7-9 to TRBJ2-3, with 9 bases matching TRBD1. The CDR3 runs to 18 residues. V was clipped by 5 bases and J by 0 bases; unmatched bases: 12. Germline CDR1 is SEHNR and CDR2 is FQNEAQ (reference sequence). The CDR3 DNA is TGTGCCAGCAGCCCTGAAGCTCGAGGACAGGGGAGCACAGATACGCAGTATTTT. Its protein product is CASSPEARGQGSTDTQYF.

The chain couples TRBV14 to TRBJ2-2; a possible D gene is TRBD1 (5 bases). Germline-derived CDR1 and CDR2 are SGHDN and FVKESK. V lost 0 bases, J lost 8 bases, and 7 bases lay in between. This CDR3 contains 13 residues. CDR3: CASSQDQGGELFF. The CDR3 bases are TGTGCCAGCAGCCAAGATCAGGGTGGGGAGCTGTTTTTT.

The chain joins TRBV9 to TRBJ1-5; 9 bases agree with TRBD1. Germline values: CDR1 SGDLS, CDR2 YYNGEE. The CDR3 runs to 16 residues. With 0 bases clipped from V and 6 bases from J, the junction kept 7 bases outside the gene matches. As DNA, the CDR3 is TGTGCCAGCAGCGTAGATTCGACAGGGGGAGGTCAGCCCCAGCATTTT. Encoded protein: CASSVDSTGGGQPQHF.

The chain couples TRBV4-3 to TRBJ2-7, with D possibly matching TRBD1 (6 bases). Per germline, CDR1 LGHNA and CDR2 YSLEER. V was shortened by 0 bases and J by 3 bases, with 9 bases between the two germline ends. This CDR3 is 14 amino acids long. Written as DNA, the CDR3 is TGCGCCAGCAGCCAAGAGGACAGAAACTACGAGCAGTACTTC. Amino acid sequence: CASSQEDRNYEQYF.